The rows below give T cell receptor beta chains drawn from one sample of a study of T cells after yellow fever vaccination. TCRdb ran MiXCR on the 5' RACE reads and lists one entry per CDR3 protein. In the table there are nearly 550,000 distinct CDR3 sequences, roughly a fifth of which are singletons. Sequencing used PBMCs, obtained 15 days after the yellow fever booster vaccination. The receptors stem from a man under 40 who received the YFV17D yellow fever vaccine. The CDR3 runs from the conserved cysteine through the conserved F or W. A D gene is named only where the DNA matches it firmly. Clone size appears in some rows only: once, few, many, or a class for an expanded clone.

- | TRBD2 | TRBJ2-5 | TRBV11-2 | TGTGCCAGCAGCTTACTTGGCGGGAGGGCCTTCGGGACAAGGGAGACCCAGTACTTC | CASSLLGGRAFGTRETQYF
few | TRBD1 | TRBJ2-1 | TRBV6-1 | TGTGCCAGCAGTGGGACAGGGGGCGTTCGCCGGGGTAAAGGAGGTGAGCAGTTCTTC | CASSGTGGVRRGKGGEQFF
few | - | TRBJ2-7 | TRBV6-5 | TGTGCCAGCAGTTACTCGATTCGATCTGACGAGCAGTACTTC | CASSYSIRSDEQYF
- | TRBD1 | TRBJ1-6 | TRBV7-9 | TGTGCCAGCAGCTTAACCCGACAGGGCCTTAATTCACCCCTCCACTTT | CASSLTRQGLNSPLHF
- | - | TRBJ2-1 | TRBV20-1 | TGCAGTGCTAGACAGGGCTTTGTATACAATGAGCAGTTCTTC | CSARQGFVYNEQFF
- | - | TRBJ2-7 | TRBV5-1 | TGCGCCAGCAGCTTGGACGGGGCTGAGCAGTACTTC | CASSLDGAEQYF
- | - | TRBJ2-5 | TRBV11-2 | TGTGCCAGCGGTCGGGACCAAGAGACCCAGTACTTC | CASGRDQETQYF
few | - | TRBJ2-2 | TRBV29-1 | TGCAGCGTTCTTTACGCCGGGGAGCTGTTTTTT | CSVLYAGELFF
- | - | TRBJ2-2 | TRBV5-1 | TGCGCCAGCAGCTTGACCAGGGTTTCCGGGGAGCTGTTTTTT | CASSLTRVSGELFF
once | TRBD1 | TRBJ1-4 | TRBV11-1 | TGTGCCAGCAGCTTAGGACAGGGGACGGAAAAACTGTTTTTT | CASSLGQGTEKLFF
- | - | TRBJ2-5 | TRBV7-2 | TGTGCCAGCACCCTACAGGGTCAGACCCAGTACTTC | CASTLQGQTQYF
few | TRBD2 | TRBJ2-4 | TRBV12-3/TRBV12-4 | TGTGCCAGCAGTTTCGGGGGGGCCAAAAACATTCAGTACTTC | CASSFGGAKNIQYF
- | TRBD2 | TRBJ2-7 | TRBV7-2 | TGTGCCAGCAGCCTCCTAGCGGGAATGAGCTCCTACGAGCAGTACTTC | CASSLLAGMSSYEQYF
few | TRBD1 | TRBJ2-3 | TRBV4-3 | TGCGCCAGCAGCGGGGGACAGGGGGCCACAGATACGCAGTATTTT | CASSGGQGATDTQYF
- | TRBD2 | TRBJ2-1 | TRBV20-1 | TGCAGTGCTAGATGCGATGTAGCGGGAGCCCCTAATGAGCAGTTCTTC | CSARCDVAGAPNEQFF
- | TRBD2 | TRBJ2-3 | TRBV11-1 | TGTGCCAGCAGCTCCCGGACTAGCGGGACAGCTAGCACAGATACGCAGTATTTT | CASSSRTSGTASTDTQYF
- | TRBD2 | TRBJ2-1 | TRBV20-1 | TGCAGTGCTAGCTTCGGACTAGCCCTCAATGAGCAGTTCTTC | CSASFGLALNEQFF
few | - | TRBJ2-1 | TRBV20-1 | TGCAGTGCTCCAAGGGAAAGAGCTAGCTCCTACAATGAGCAGTTCTTC | CSAPRERASSYNEQFF
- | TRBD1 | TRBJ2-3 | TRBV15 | TGTGCCACCAGCAGAGATCGATCGGGACAGGGGGCCTCAGATACGCAGTATTTT | CATSRDRSGQGASDTQYF
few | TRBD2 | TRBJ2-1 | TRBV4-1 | TGCGCCAGCAGCCAAGGAGGAACTAGCGGGGGGAATGAGCAGTTCTTC | CASSQGGTSGGNEQFF
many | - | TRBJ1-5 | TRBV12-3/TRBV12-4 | TGTGCCAGCAGTTGGGGGGACTTGAATAGCAATCAGCCCCAGCATTTT | CASSWGDLNSNQPQHF
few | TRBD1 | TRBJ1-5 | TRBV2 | TGTGCCAGCAGTGGACAGGGGGCGAGGGGACAGCCCCAGCATTTT | CASSGQGARGQPQHF
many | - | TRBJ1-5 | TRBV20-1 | TGCAGTGCTAGGGCAGGGATAAGTAGTCAGCCCCAGCATTTT | CSARAGISSQPQHF
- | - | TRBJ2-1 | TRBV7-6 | TGTGCCAGCAGCGTCGGCGGGCTTGGGAGCCCATCGGGTGAGCAGTTCTTC | CASSVGGLGSPSGEQFF
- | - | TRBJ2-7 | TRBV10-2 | TGCGCCAGCAGTGAGCAACAGGGCAACGAGCAGTACTTC | CASSEQQGNEQYF
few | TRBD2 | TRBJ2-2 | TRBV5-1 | TGCGCCAGCGGCGGGGGGATTATTACCGGGGAGCTGTTTTTT | CASGGGIITGELFF
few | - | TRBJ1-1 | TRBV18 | TGTGCCAGCTCACCACCGGGGAGGGGCCGTTTCGCTGAAGCTTTCTTT | CASSPPGRGRFAEAFF
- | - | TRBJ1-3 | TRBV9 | TGTGCCAGCAGCGTAGGATCTGGGAGTTCTGGAAACACCATATATTTT | CASSVGSGSSGNTIYF
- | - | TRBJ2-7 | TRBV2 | TGTGCCAGCAACAGTTTATACGAGCAGTACTTC | CASNSLYEQYF
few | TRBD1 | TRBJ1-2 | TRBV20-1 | TGCAGTGCTAGTACAAGGAGCCGGGACAGGGGAAACTATGGCTACACCTTC | CSASTRSRDRGNYGYTF
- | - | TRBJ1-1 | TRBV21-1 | TGTGCCAGCAGCAAAGTAAGGGTTGAAGCTTTCTTT | CASSKVRVEAFF
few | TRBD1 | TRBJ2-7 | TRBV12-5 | TGTGCTAGTGGTCCGGGACAGGACGTGGACGAGCAGTACTTC | CASGPGQDVDEQYF
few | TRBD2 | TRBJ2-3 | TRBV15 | TGTGCCACCAGTGACGGGAGGCTAACAGATACGCAGTATTTT | CATSDGRLTDTQYF
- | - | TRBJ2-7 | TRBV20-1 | TGCAGTGCTAGAGATCCCCCACTGGCCTACGAGCAGTACTTC | CSARDPPLAYEQYF
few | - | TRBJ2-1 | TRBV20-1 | TGCAGTGCTAGAGATCATTCTAATGTTGGTTTCTTC | CSARDHSNVGFF
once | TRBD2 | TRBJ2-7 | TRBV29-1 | TGCAGCGTTGATGGACTAGCGGGAGTTGACGAGCAGTACTTC | CSVDGLAGVDEQYF
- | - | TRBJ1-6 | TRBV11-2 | TGTGCCAGCAGCTTTGGCGCGAGATCACCCCTCCACTTT | CASSFGARSPLHF